This T cell receptor beta chain was recorded in a study of identical twins. TCRdb passed the 5' RACE reads through MiXCR, listing each CDR3 protein once. The sample has some 730,000 distinct CDR3 sequences, approximately 18% seen once. Trimming left V 1 base short and J 10 bases short, with 16 bases between. CDR3 length: 14 residues. The germline CDR1 and CDR2 sequences are SEHNR and FQNEAQ (reference sequence). The same specimen was also included in a second study, on T cells expressing NK-cell markers. That work states: Sorted CD3+CD56-NKG2C+, CD3+CD56+NKG2C+ and CD3+CD56+NKG2C- T cells supplied the TCR beta repertoires.

The chain has TRBV7-9 and TRBJ1-1; the D gene is possibly TRBD1 (5 bases). The sequence came from a woman aged 18 to 35 in good health. Material for sequencing was PBMCs. For the CDR3, the DNA is TGTGCCAGCAGCTTAGAGGGGACCCGGAATGTAGCTTTCTTT. This gives the protein CASSLEGTRNVAFF.